The clone carrying this TCR beta chain showed up just once. The antigen is not known. Germline CDR1 and CDR2: LNHNV and YYDKDF (reference sequence). V gave up 5 bases and J gave up 1 base, with 9 bases separating them. The CDR3 is made up of 14 amino acids. These data come from a study of shared clonotypes between healthy human individuals. Method: immunoSEQ multiplex PCR; TCRdb's copy keeps in-frame clones and lacks some. The table has roughly 2.6 million clones, around nine tenths seen once. General study results and limits: Only blood was sampled, and tissue TCR repertoires likely differ from blood ones.

Sequenced sample: naive CD4+ T cells sorted from blood. As for subset: CD45RA+ positively selected. The chain carries TRBV15 and TRBJ2-1; D call uncertain. The TCR was taken from a man younger than 35 in good health. The CDR3 sequence: CATSLPKSYNEQFF. CDR3 sequence (DNA): TGTGCCACCAGCCTACCCAAGTCCTACAATGAGCAGTTCTTC.